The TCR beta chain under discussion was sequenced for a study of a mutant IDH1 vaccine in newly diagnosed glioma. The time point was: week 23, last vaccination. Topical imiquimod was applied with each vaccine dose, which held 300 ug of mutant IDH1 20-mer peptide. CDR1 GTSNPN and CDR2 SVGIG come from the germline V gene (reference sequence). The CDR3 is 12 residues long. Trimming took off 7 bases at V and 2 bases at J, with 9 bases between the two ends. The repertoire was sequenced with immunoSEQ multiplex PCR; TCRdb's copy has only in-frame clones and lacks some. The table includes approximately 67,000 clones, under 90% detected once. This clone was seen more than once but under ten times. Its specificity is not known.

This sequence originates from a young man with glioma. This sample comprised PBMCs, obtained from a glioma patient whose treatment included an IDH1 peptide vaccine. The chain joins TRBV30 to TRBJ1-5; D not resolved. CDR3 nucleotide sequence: TGTGCCTTCCACCAAGGCAATCAGCCCCAGCATTTT. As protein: CAFHQGNQPQHF. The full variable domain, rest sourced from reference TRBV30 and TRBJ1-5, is SQTIHQWPATLVQPVGSPLSLECTVEGTSNPNLYWYRQAAGRGLQLLFYSVGIGQISSEVPQNLSASRPQDRQFILSSKKLLLSDSGFYLCAFHQGNQPQHFGDGTRLSIL.